This T cell receptor (beta chain) derives from a study of blood T cell repertoires in COVID-19. Study at large: COVID-19 samples collected from the United States, Italy and Spain covered acute and convalescent phases.

The Seattle site enrolled patients during active infection and followed them longitudinally. In the study's own analysis: Quantification of nucleated cells was approximated via reference gene primer amplification. The table came from immunoSEQ multiplex PCR; TCRdb's copy has only in-frame clones and leaves some out. V, J and clone size reflect that table, while D and trimming were determined from the DNA. The table has 150,000 to 180,000 clones, roughly 85% seen once. CDR1 and CDR2 from the germline V gene are SGHVS and FQNEAQ. Trimming took 0 bases from V and 4 from J; bases not matched to a gene: 3. This CDR3 region has 17 residues.

This TCR came from an older woman with COVID-19, enrolled during active disease. This rearrangement joins TRBV7-8 to TRBJ2-1; 13 bases agree with TRBD2. Material for sequencing was peripheral blood. CDR3 region: CASSLATSGGDYNEQFF. CDR3 DNA: TGTGCCAGCAGCTTAGCAACTAGCGGGGGGGATTACAATGAGCAGTTCTTC. The full variable domain, with the rest looked up from reference TRBV7-8 and TRBJ2-1, is GAGVSQSPRYKVAKRGQDVALRCDPISGHVSLFWYQQALGQGPEFLTYFQNEAQLDKSGLPSDRFFAERPEGSVSTLKIQRTQQEDSAVYLCASSLATSGGDYNEQFFGPGTRLTVL.